One sample yielded the 27 T cell receptor beta chains listed below, sequenced in a study of shared clonotypes between healthy human individuals. The protocol was immunoSEQ multiplex PCR, while the TCRdb copy is restricted to in-frame clones and leaves out a portion. The sample has roughly 2 million clones, approximately 95% seen once. Sequencing was done on a sample of naive CD4+ T cells sorted from blood. Subset in this sample: CD45RA+ positively selected. The receptors were gathered from a man aged 18 to 30 in good health.

The rearrangement uses TRBV5-1 and TRBJ1-1; D is ambiguous. The CDR3 is made up of 15 amino acids. CDR1 and CDR2 (germline): SGHRS, YFSETQ. V was shortened by 3 bases and J by 0 bases, with 12 bases between the two germline ends. The CDR3 loop is CASSWTPDMNTEAFF. As DNA, the CDR3 is TGCGCCAGCAGCTGGACCCCAGACATGAACACTGAAGCTTTCTTT.

The V gene is TRBV5-1, the J gene TRBJ1-1; D remains unclear. The germline V gene has CDR1 SGHRS and CDR2 YFSETQ. This CDR3 is 13 amino acids long. V was trimmed by 4 bases and J by 1 base, leaving 8 bases between them. The CDR3 reads CASSKGGNTEAFF. The CDR3 bases are TGCGCCAGCAGCAAGGGCGGGAACACTGAAGCTTTCTTT.

The rearrangement uses TRBV7-2 and TRBJ2-3; 7 nucleotides match TRBD2. This CDR3 is built from 14 residues. Germline CDR1 and CDR2: SGHTA and FQGNSA. Losses at the gene ends were 3 bases for V and 4 bases for J; bases not matched to a gene: 4. CDR3 DNA sequence: TGTGCCAGCAGCTTGGGAGGGACGGCAGATACGCAGTATTTT. Translated, it gives CASSLGGTADTQYF. Full variable domain (remainder filled in from reference TRBV7-2 and TRBJ2-3): GAGVSQSPSNKVTEKGKDVELRCDPISGHTALYWYRQSLGQGLEFLIYFQGNSAPDKSGLPSDRFSAERTGGSVSTLTIQRTQQEDSAVYLCASSLGGTADTQYFGPGTRLTVL.

The chain combines TRBV7-2 with TRBJ1-1, with unresolved D. Germline CDR1 reads SGHTA; CDR2 reads FQGNSA. This CDR3 contains 11 residues. V was clipped by 5 bases and J by 3 bases, with 4 bases between them. The CDR3 reads CASSVYTEAFF. The CDR3 nucleotides read TGTGCCAGCAGCGTTTACACTGAAGCTTTCTTT.

This chain uses TRBV7-2 with TRBJ2-2, with 8 bases matching TRBD2. The V gene end was trimmed by 0 bases and the J gene end by 7 bases; junction bases not matched to a gene: 7. CDR3 size: 16 residues. The germline V gene encodes CDR1 SGHTA and CDR2 FQGNSA. The CDR3: CASSLAPGGPFGELFF. CDR3 sequence (DNA): TGTGCCAGCAGCTTAGCCCCGGGAGGGCCGTTCGGGGAGCTGTTTTTT.

The chain joins TRBV5-4 to TRBJ1-1, with 7 bases identical to TRBD1. CDR3 length: 16 amino acids. Losses at the gene ends were 0 bases for V and 1 base for J; bases not matched to a gene: 6. Germline V CDR1 and CDR2: SGHNT, YYREEE (reference sequence). DNA for the CDR3: TGTGCCAGCAGCTTGGGGTCGACAGGGAAGAACACTGAAGCTTTCTTT. Protein: CASSLGSTGKNTEAFF.

The chain couples TRBV14 to TRBJ2-7; TRBD2 might be the D (6 bases). The CDR3 is 15 amino acids. Per the germline V gene, CDR1 is SGHDN and CDR2 is FVKESK. Trimming took off 8 bases at V and 2 bases at J, with 19 bases between the two ends. The CDR3: CASPHPDYETYEQYF. In DNA, the CDR3 is TGTGCCAGCCCCCACCCGGACTACGAAACCTACGAGCAGTACTTC. The full variable domain, in which reference TRBV14 and TRBJ2-7 provide the parts outside the CDR3, is EAGVTQFPSHSVIEKGQTVTLRCDPISGHDNLYWYRRVMGKEIKFLLHFVKESKQDESGMPNNRFLAERTGGTYSTLKVQPAELEDSGVYFCASPHPDYETYEQYFGPGTRLTVT.

This chain joins TRBV30 and TRBJ1-2; 8 bases map to TRBD1. Germline CDR1 GTSNPN, CDR2 SVGIG (reference sequence). J lost 8 bases, V lost 3 bases, and 20 bases had no gene match. This CDR3 has 17 amino acids. CDR3 nucleotides: TGTGCCTGGAGCCCCGAGGACAGGGTTACATCAATCATGGGCTACACCTTC. It specifies CAWSPEDRVTSIMGYTF.

This rearrangement joins TRBV28 to TRBJ2-2, with 14 positions matching TRBD2. The CDR3 is made up of 14 amino acids. Germline lookup yields CDR1 MDHEN and CDR2 SYDVKM. With 8 bases clipped from V and 6 bases from J, the junction kept 2 bases outside the gene matches. The CDR3: CASGTSGGSGELFF. DNA for the CDR3: TGTGCCAGCGGGACTAGCGGGGGTTCCGGGGAGCTGTTTTTT.

This clone appeared a single time. The V and J genes are TRBV4-2 and TRBJ1-5, with D maybe TRBD1 (5 bases). V was clipped by 0 bases and J by 1 base, with 10 bases between them. The germline V gene encodes CDR1 LGHNA and CDR2 YNFKEQ. The CDR3 runs 16 residues. CDR3 in amino acids: CASSQDGRQSNQPQHF. Here the CDR3 DNA reads TGTGCCAGCAGCCAAGATGGTAGACAGAGCAATCAGCCCCAGCATTTT.

V is TRBV27 and J is TRBJ1-1; D unclear. The germline V and J ends were trimmed by 3 bases and 0 bases, with 8 bases remaining between them. This CDR3 is built from 14 residues. Germline V gene data show CDR1 as MNHEY and CDR2 as SMNVEV (reference sequence). CDR3: CASSFKVMNTEAFF. The CDR3 DNA reads as TGTGCCAGCAGTTTCAAGGTGATGAACACTGAAGCTTTCTTT.

The DNA for the CDR3 is TGTGCCAGCAGCTTCACCCGGGGGGGTGAGCAGTTCTTC. This codes for CASSFTRGGEQFF. This chain connects TRBV11-3 to TRBJ2-1; 8 bases are a match to TRBD2. The CDR3 covers 13 residues. Germline values: CDR1 SGHNT, CDR2 YENEEA. The junction had 4 bases not matched to a gene; V was cut back by 3 bases and J by 9 bases.

V gene TRBV6-6 combines with J gene TRBJ2-6; D might be TRBD1 (6 bases). The CDR3 extends over 15 amino acids. CDR1 and CDR2 (germline): MNHNY, SVGAGI (reference sequence). Trimming removed 5 bases from V and 1 base from J, with 9 bases in between. This CDR3 reads CASSPTGSGANVLTF. CDR3 DNA sequence: TGTGCCAGCAGTCCCACAGGGTCTGGGGCCAACGTCCTGACTTTC.

The chain is built from TRBV6-1 and TRBJ2-7, with D possibly matching TRBD1 (6 bases). CDR1 is MNHNS and CDR2 is SASEGT in the germline V gene. The V end lost 3 bases, the J end lost 3 bases, and 15 bases lay between the germline ends. The CDR3 contains 15 residues. The CDR3 coding sequence is TGTGCCAGCAGTGATTTCGGGACAATTCTCTACGAGCAGTACTTC. Its translation: CASSDFGTILYEQYF.

This chain connects TRBV29-1 to TRBJ2-3, with TRBD2 matching over 7 bases. Trimming at V came to 7 bases and at J to 1 base, leaving 5 bases not matched to a gene. The CDR3 is 13 residues long. Germline loops: CDR1 SQVTM, CDR2 ANQGSEA. The CDR3 region is CSAGAGGTDTQYF. CDR3 nucleotides: TGCAGCGCCGGTGCGGGGGGCACAGATACGCAGTATTTT.

The V and J genes are TRBV28 and TRBJ1-4; tentatively, D is TRBD1 (5 bases). Trimming left V 5 bases short and J 8 bases short, with 15 bases between. CDR3 length equals 14 residues. From germline, CDR1 is MDHEN and CDR2 SYDVKM. The CDR3 reads CASSLLWGGEKLFF. The CDR3 DNA reads as TGTGCCAGCAGTCTCCTCTGGGGGGGGGAAAAACTGTTTTTT.

This chain joins TRBV18 and TRBJ1-1; D ambiguous. The germline V gene encodes CDR1 KGHSH and CDR2 LQKENI. The CDR3 covers 15 residues. V dropped 0 bases and J dropped 1 base, with 9 bases sitting between them. DNA of the CDR3: TGTGCCAGCTCACCACCAGGGAGCCCGAACACTGAAGCTTTCTTT. The encoded protein is CASSPPGSPNTEAFF.

The chain joins TRBV6-1 to TRBJ2-2; 9 positions agree with TRBD1. V lost 6 bases and J lost 4; bases outside the gene matches: 6. There are 15 residues in the CDR3. In germline, CDR1 is MNHNS, CDR2 SASEGT. The CDR3 is CASRLQGAITGELFF. DNA of the CDR3: TGTGCCAGCAGACTACAGGGGGCGATCACCGGGGAGCTGTTTTTT.

In the case of this clone: Given a much more abundant clone one base away, this may be a read error. The chain joins TRBV6-1 to TRBJ2-5; D unclear. With the DNA end fitting TRBJ2-7 better, the J assignment may be wrong. The CDR3 totals 11 residues. Germline lookup yields CDR1 MNHNS and CDR2 SASEGT. The CDR3 sequence is CASSESYEQYF. CDR3 coding DNA: TGTGCCAGCAGTGAATCCTACGAGCAGTACTTC.

This clone was counted once. This chain joins TRBV2 and TRBJ2-1; a weak D match, TRBD2 (5 bases). This CDR3 has 16 residues. V lost 5 bases and J 0 bases, leaving 14 bases between the germline ends. In germline, CDR1 is SNHLY, CDR2 FYNNEI. For the CDR3, the DNA is TGTGCCAGCAGTAGTTATGAGGGTCGCTCCTACAATGAGCAGTTCTTC. Translation gives CASSSYEGRSYNEQFF.

The J gene is TRBJ2-7, the V gene TRBV7-2; the D gene could be TRBD1 or TRBD2 (5 bases each). CDR3 length: 13 residues. Trimming took 5 bases from V and 3 from J, leaving 11 bases between them. Germline values: CDR1 SGHTA, CDR2 FQGNSA. CDR3 loop: CASSRGADYEQYF. The CDR3 DNA reads as TGTGCCAGCAGCCGAGGGGCTGACTACGAGCAGTACTTC.

The chain couples TRBV7-2 to TRBJ1-4, with a weak D call TRBD1 (5 bases). Trimming removed 1 base at V and 3 bases at J, with 9 bases between. Germline CDR1 SGHTA, CDR2 FQGNSA. The CDR3 consists of 15 residues. The CDR3 here is CASSLGGSSNEKLFF. CDR3 DNA: TGTGCCAGCAGCTTAGGGGGCAGTTCTAATGAAAAACTGTTTTTT.

DNA of the CDR3: TGTGCCACCAGCAGAGCAGACAGGGCAACCTACGAGCAGTACTTC. It is translated as CATSRADRATYEQYF. This sequence joins TRBV15 and TRBJ2-7; the match to TRBD1 covers 7 bases. The J segment lost 2 bases and the V segment lost 1 base, leaving 5 bases of the junction unmatched. CDR1 is LNHNV and CDR2 is YYDKDF in the germline V gene (reference sequence). This CDR3 contains 15 residues.

The chain links TRBV19 to TRBJ1-4; 10 bases match TRBD1. Germline V gene lookup returns CDR1 LNHDA and CDR2 SQIVND (reference sequence). V trimming: 6 bases; J trimming: 13 bases; junction bases outside the gene matches: 14. The CDR3 consists of 15 residues. The CDR3 here is CASSPIGQGGRVLFF. The CDR3 nucleotides are TGTGCCAGTAGCCCGATCGGACAGGGGGGACGAGTACTGTTTTTT.

V is TRBV12-5 and J is TRBJ2-3, with 13 bases fitting TRBD2. Per germline, CDR1 LGHNT and CDR2 FRNRAP. J was trimmed by 0 bases and V by 5 bases; bases with no gene match: 11. This CDR3 region has 19 residues. This CDR3 is CASGAHPGLAGSSTDTQYF. As DNA, the CDR3 is TGTGCTAGTGGTGCACATCCGGGACTAGCGGGGAGTAGCACAGATACGCAGTATTTT.

This chain connects TRBV5-6 to TRBJ1-3, with D hard to call. The CDR3 totals 15 residues. The germline V gene encodes CDR1 SGHDT and CDR2 YYEEEE. V was cut by 2 bases and J by 4 bases, with 13 bases left in between. For the CDR3, the DNA is TGTGCCAGCAGCTTCCGGTCGGGAGGGGGAAACACCATATATTTT. Its protein product is CASSFRSGGGNTIYF.

This chain connects TRBV7-9 to TRBJ1-1, with D possibly TRBD1 on 5 matching bases. CDR1 is SEHNR and CDR2 is FQNEAQ in the germline V gene (reference sequence). V was pared by 5 bases and J by 1 base, with 14 bases between. This CDR3 spans 15 amino acids. The CDR3 sequence is CASSPLRTTNTEAFF. DNA of the CDR3: TGTGCCAGCAGCCCCCTCCGGACAACGAACACTGAAGCTTTCTTT.